In this sample, the clone carrying this T cell receptor (beta chain) turned up once. Its antigen remains unknown. Germline assignment: CDR1 SEHNR and CDR2 FQNEAQ (reference sequence). V lost 5 bases, J lost 3 bases, and 11 bases lay in between. The CDR3 has 14 amino acids. This entry belongs to a study of cytomegalovirus exposure and HLA in healthy donors. Regarding the study as a whole: According to the study, about 180 TCR beta chains were cytomegalovirus-associated. Rare TCR sequences dominated, though some public TCRs recurred in many donors.

60 Vbeta and 13 Jbeta primers were used in PCR. This table comes from immunoSEQ multiplex PCR, and its TCRdb copy is limited to in-frame clones, with some not included. The sample lists roughly 190,000 clones, around 75% occurring once. The genes are TRBV7-9 and TRBJ2-1; tentative D call: TRBD2 (5 bases). This receptor was obtained from a woman younger than 45 in good health and CMV-seropositive. What was sequenced was PBMCs. CDR3 nucleotides: TGTGCCAGCAGCATCACCCGGGACTACAATGAGCAGTTCTTC. This gives the protein CASSITRDYNEQFF.